This T cell receptor (beta chain) was sequenced for a study of cytomegalovirus exposure and HLA in healthy donors. Comments on this clone: Its antigen is unidentified.

Study-level results: The authors later found TCR association rates varying by HLA locus, with DRB1 most and HLA-C fewest. Excluded were some V segments that proved indistinguishable, including TRBV6-2 and TRBV6-3.

The PCR contained 60 Vbeta and 13 Jbeta primers. The repertoire was sequenced with immunoSEQ multiplex PCR; TCRdb's copy has only in-frame clones and lacks some. The table shows roughly 120,000 clones, with roughly 82% occurring only once. Germline V gene lookup returns CDR1 PRHDT and CDR2 FYEKMQ (reference sequence). Trimming took 0 bases from V and 0 from J, leaving 4 bases between them. The CDR3 runs to 14 residues. The chain is built from TRBV13 and TRBJ2-3; the D is unclear. The origin of this receptor is a woman in her thirties or forties in good health and CMV-seropositive. The specimen sequenced was PBMCs. In DNA form, the CDR3 reads TGTGCCAGCAGCTTAGGGGGCAGCACAGATACGCAGTATTTT. This codes for CASSLGGSTDTQYF.